This T cell receptor beta chain was sequenced during a study of CD4+ T cells in melanoma. Study observations and caveats: A reported correlation linked neoantigen-specific CD4+ T cells to CD8+, macrophage and B cell function. Neoantigen-specific CD4+ T cells in melanoma reportedly had diverse differentiation states.

V lost 5 bases and J lost 5, with 15 bases in between. The CDR3 runs to 14 residues. The germline V gene encodes CDR1 SGHTA and CDR2 FQGNSA. In the case of this clone: Its cognate antigen is unknown.

Repertoires were generated with immunoSEQ multiplex PCR, while TCRdb's copy carries only in-frame clones and drops some. Among roughly 15,000 clones listed, 65% to 85% were seen once. The rearrangement uses TRBV7-2 and TRBJ1-1; no clear D gene. The sequence was collected from a human donor with melanoma. The sequenced sample was cells from a culture (not recorded whether cultured in vitro). For the CDR3, the DNA is TGTGCCAGCAGCCCCTCAGTTGGGGTTACTGAAGCTTTCTTT. This sequence encodes CASSPSVGVTEAFF.